A single sample gave rise to the 13 T cell receptor beta chains below, sequenced in a study of blood T cell repertoires in COVID-19. The table came from immunoSEQ multiplex PCR; TCRdb's copy has only in-frame clones and leaves some out. The table records 350,000 to 550,000 clones, about 89% of them present only once. The sequencing sample was made of peripheral blood. The origin of the receptors is a woman in her 30s with acute or convalescent COVID-19.

The rearrangement joins TRBV24-1 to TRBJ1-5; TRBD1 aligns across 9 bases. The CDR3 consists of 15 residues. Germline V lookup: CDR1 KGHDR, CDR2 SFDVKD. V was clipped by 6 bases and J by 4 bases; unmatched bases: 6. In nucleotides, the CDR3 is TGTGCCACCAGTCCTAATGGACAGGGGAATCAGCCCCAGCATTTT. Translating gives CATSPNGQGNQPQHF.

This clone occurred once. The chain uses TRBV9 and TRBJ2-3; weak D call: TRBD1 (5 bases). Germline loops: CDR1 SGDLS, CDR2 YYNGEE. This CDR3 spans 16 amino acids. V was trimmed by 3 bases and J by 0 bases, leaving 14 bases between them. The CDR3 DNA reads TGTGCCAGCAGCGCTAGGGGCACCAGTAGCACAGATACGCAGTATTTT. Protein: CASSARGTSSTDTQYF.

V and J are TRBV28 and TRBJ1-6, with TRBD1 matching 7 bases. Germline V lookup: CDR1 MDHEN, CDR2 SYDVKM. V shed 3 bases and J 8 bases; nucleotides not matched to a gene: 4. CDR3 size: 14 residues. In DNA, the CDR3 is TGTGCCAGCAGTTTCGACAGGGAGGATTCACCCCTCCACTTT. This encodes CASSFDREDSPLHF.

This clone occurred once. This CDR3 is CASSLDMGTAEAFF. CDR3 bases: TGTGCCAGCAGCTTAGACATGGGCACCGCTGAAGCTTTCTTT. V and J are TRBV11-2 and TRBJ1-1; D is undetermined. The CDR3 totals 14 residues. The germline CDR1 and CDR2 sequences are SGHAT and FQNNGV. Trimming took 0 bases from V and 6 from J, leaving 11 bases between them.

The rearrangement joins TRBV5-3 to TRBJ2-6; D is perhaps TRBD1 (6 bases). TRBV5-3 is marked as an open reading frame, function uncertain. Trimming shortened V by 3 bases and J by 3 bases, and 28 bases separated the two germline ends. The length of the CDR3 is 21 residues. The CDR3 spells CARSSTMAAGAFFYGANVLTF. As DNA, the CDR3 is TGTGCCAGAAGCTCCACGATGGCGGCAGGGGCGTTCTTCTATGGGGCCAACGTCCTGACTTTC.

CDR3 nucleotide sequence: TGTGCCAGCTCACCCGGGACAGGTTTTGAAAAACTGTTTTTT. It codes for CASSPGTGFEKLFF. The chain combines TRBV18 with TRBJ1-4, with 8 nucleotides matching TRBD1. V shed 3 bases and J 7 bases; nucleotides not matched to a gene: 4. CDR1 and CDR2 (germline): KGHSH, LQKENI. The CDR3 runs 14 residues.

This clone showed up just a few times. J is TRBJ1-1 and V is TRBV7-2, with a possible D match to TRBD1 (5 bases). Germline-derived CDR1 and CDR2 are SGHTA and FQGNSA. V lost 5 bases to trimming and J lost 2 bases, with 18 bases between them. The CDR3 runs 16 residues. CDR3 protein: CASSPSTAGLNTEAFF. CDR3 nucleotides: TGTGCCAGCAGCCCAAGCACGGCAGGGCTTAACACTGAAGCTTTCTTT.

The rearrangement joins TRBV6-5 to TRBJ1-3; D ambiguous. Germline CDR1 MNHEY, CDR2 SVGAGI. The CDR3 is made up of 13 amino acids. V lost 6 bases and J lost 4, with 10 bases in between. The CDR3 is CASRVDIGNTIYF. Here the CDR3 DNA reads TGTGCCAGCAGAGTTGACATAGGAAACACCATATATTTT.

This clone was seen a few times. V is TRBV5-8 and J is TRBJ2-5, with TRBD2 identical over 11 bases. Germline trimming cut 3 bases from V and 5 bases from J; bases unmatched to any gene: 6. Germline V CDR1 and CDR2: SGHTS, YDEGEE. This CDR3 contains 15 residues. CDR3 in amino acids: CASSSLAGDGETQYF. The CDR3 DNA reads TGTGCCAGCAGCTCACTAGCGGGGGATGGCGAGACCCAGTACTTC. Combining the CDR3 with reference TRBV5-8 and TRBJ2-5 gives the whole variable domain EAGVTQSPTHLIKTRGQQATLRCSPISGHTSVYWYQQALGLGLQFLLWYDEGEERNRGNFPPRFSGRQFPNYSSELNVNALELEDSALYLCASSSLAGDGETQYFGPGTRLLVL.

This chain uses TRBV7-9 with TRBJ2-1; TRBD2 agrees at 9 bases. The CDR3 totals 15 residues. Germline assignment: CDR1 SEHNR and CDR2 FQNEAQ (reference sequence). With V trimmed by 7 bases and J by 6 bases, 10 bases remained unmatched. CDR3 nucleotide sequence: TGTGCCAGCACCGAAGGGCGGGGGGGCTTCAATGAGCAGTTCTTC. This encodes CASTEGRGGFNEQFF.

This rearrangement joins TRBV6-2 or TRBV6-3 to TRBJ2-3; 8 bases fit TRBD2. The CDR3 is 16 residues long. Germline CDR1 MNHEY, CDR2 SVGEGT. V lost 6 bases and J lost 2; bases outside the gene matches: 10. DNA of the CDR3: TGTGCCAGCAGCCCTGGGGCGGGGGGACTCACAGATACGCAGTATTTT. This gives the protein CASSPGAGGLTDTQYF.

The V and J genes are TRBV7-9 and TRBJ2-6; the D is unclear. CDR1 is SEHNR, CDR2 FQNEAQ, per germline (reference sequence). V was pared by 1 base and J by 0 bases, with 10 bases between. The CDR3 extends over 17 amino acids. The chain's CDR3 is CASSLGAPLSGANVLTF. In DNA form, the CDR3 reads TGTGCCAGCAGCTTAGGGGCCCCACTCTCTGGGGCCAACGTCCTGACTTTC.

V gene TRBV5-5 combines with J gene TRBJ2-7, with a possible D match to TRBD2 (6 bases). Trimming pared 2 bases from V and 6 bases from J, leaving 18 bases between. The germline V gene encodes CDR1 SGHKS and CDR2 YYEKEE (reference sequence). The CDR3 totals 15 residues. The CDR3 sequence is CASSFSSAPRVEQYF. The CDR3 nucleotides are TGTGCCAGCAGCTTTTCTAGCGCCCCACGGGTCGAGCAGTACTTC.